These 27 T cell receptor beta chains share one sample of origin, sequenced in a study of beta chain features in type 1 diabetes. Every isolated RNA sample was fully reverse transcribed, so sequencing captured expressed TCRB transcripts. Sequencing used immunoSEQ multiplex PCR; TCRdb keeps in-frame clones, though not all of them. The table lists 970,000 or so clones, roughly 17% of them singletons. Material: naive CD4+ T cells from blood. These receptors were collected from a young woman in good health.

This rearrangement joins TRBV18 to TRBJ2-6; tentative D call: TRBD1 (5 bases). Trimming took off 0 bases at V and 0 bases at J, with 12 bases between the two ends. Germline V CDR1 and CDR2: KGHSH, LQKENI. CDR3 length: 18 residues. The CDR3 DNA reads TGTGCCAGCTCACCACCGAAGGGGATCCACTCTGGGGCCAACGTCCTGACTTTC. It encodes CASSPPKGIHSGANVLTF.

A few counts support this clone. The sample contains more than one DNA sequence encoding this CDR3. V gene TRBV7-2 combines with J gene TRBJ1-5; D is uncertain. Germline V gives CDR1 SGHTA, CDR2 FQGNSA. Trimming took off 2 bases at V and 5 bases at J, with 7 bases between the two ends. The CDR3 loop spans 13 amino acids. CDR3 protein: CASSLSGDQPQHF. In DNA, the CDR3 is TGTGCCAGCAGCTTAAGCGGCGATCAGCCCCAGCATTTT.

The rearrangement joins TRBV7-3 to TRBJ1-1, with D unresolved. CDR1 and CDR2 from the germline V gene are SGHTA and FQGTGA. CDR3 length: 13 amino acids. V was pared by 4 bases and J by 1 base, with 7 bases between. The CDR3 DNA is TGTGCCAGCAGCTCAACACCGAACACTGAAGCTTTCTTT. It specifies CASSSTPNTEAFF.

The chain joins TRBV29-1 to TRBJ2-3; TRBD2 matches at 9 bases. The CDR3 covers 15 residues. The germline gives CDR1 SQVTM, CDR2 ANQGSEA. V lost 7 bases to trimming and J lost 1 base; unmatched junction nucleotides: 9. The CDR3 DNA reads TGCAGCGGCCTCGGTAGCGGGAGTGGCACAGATACGCAGTATTTT. It is translated as CSGLGSGSGTDTQYF.

The J gene is TRBJ2-7, the V gene TRBV2; TRBD1 matches at 9 bases. V lost 10 bases to trimming and J lost 4 bases; unmatched junction nucleotides: 8. Germline lookup yields CDR1 SNHLY and CDR2 FYNNEI. The CDR3 contains 13 residues. CDR3 DNA sequence: TGTGCCAACGGACAGGGGCAGGGGTACGAGCAGTACTTC. It codes for CANGQGQGYEQYF.

The chain links TRBV5-1 to TRBJ2-1; no reliable D call. The V gene's germline CDR1 is SGHRS and CDR2 YFSETQ. V lost 1 base and J 9 bases, leaving 5 bases between the germline ends. This CDR3 has 11 residues. The CDR3 nucleotides read TGCGCCAGCAGCTTGTGGGGTGAGCAGTTCTTC. It is translated as CASSLWGEQFF.

This clone was picked up a small number of times. CDR3 loop: CASSFTGTYAETQYF. CDR3 in DNA: TGTGCCAGCAGCTTCACAGGGACTTACGCAGAGACCCAGTACTTC. The gene calls are TRBV7-3 and TRBJ2-5, with D perhaps matching TRBD1 or TRBD2 (6 bases each). In germline, CDR1 is SGHTA, CDR2 FQGTGA. The CDR3 runs to 15 residues. V shed 3 bases and J shed 4 bases, with 15 bases lying between them.

The rearrangement links TRBV2 to TRBJ2-5; D gene ambiguous. Per the germline V gene, CDR1 is SNHLY and CDR2 is FYNNEI. The CDR3 spans 17 residues. Trimming pared 0 bases from V and 1 base from J, leaving 15 bases between. CDR3 loop: CASSEALPKGTQETQYF. The CDR3 DNA reads as TGTGCCAGCAGTGAAGCGCTTCCCAAGGGAACCCAAGAGACCCAGTACTTC.

The chain uses TRBV4-1 and TRBJ2-5, with D unresolved. Trimming removed 6 bases at V and 2 bases at J, with 16 bases between. Germline CDR1 and CDR2: MGHRA and YSYEKL. The CDR3 is 15 amino acids. DNA of the CDR3: TGCGCCAGCAGAAGGGCAGGAACCTCGCAAGAGACCCAGTACTTC. Protein: CASRRAGTSQETQYF.

This clone was seen only a few times. V gene TRBV7-9 combines with J gene TRBJ1-2; the D gene is possibly TRBD1 (5 bases). Germline CDR1 SEHNR, CDR2 FQNEAQ (reference sequence). This CDR3 is 14 amino acids long. V was shortened by 1 base and J by 6 bases, with 12 bases between the two germline ends. The CDR3 coding sequence is TGTGCCAGCAGCTTAGACGCCAGAGGGGATGGCTACACCTTC. It codes for CASSLDARGDGYTF.

This chain links TRBV7-2 with TRBJ2-7; perhaps TRBD1 as D (5 bases). The CDR3 loop spans 15 amino acids. Germline assignment: CDR1 SGHTA and CDR2 FQGNSA. V lost 5 bases and J 6 bases, leaving 20 bases between the germline ends. The CDR3 DNA sequence: TGTGCCAGCAGCAAACTAATAGGGGTGCCTATCGAGCAGTACTTC. This codes for CASSKLIGVPIEQYF.

The count of this clone is one. V and J are TRBV6-5 and TRBJ2-2; D assignment may be TRBD1 or TRBD2 (5 bases each). The V gene's germline CDR1 is MNHEY and CDR2 SVGAGI. V lost 7 bases, J lost 4 bases, and 10 bases lay in between. There are 13 residues in the CDR3. CDR3 nucleotide sequence: TGTGCCAGCACCCGGGACGCCACCGGGGAGCTGTTTTTT. This encodes CASTRDATGELFF.

The gene calls are TRBV19 and TRBJ2-1; no clear D gene. This CDR3 is 13 amino acids long. V was pared by 3 bases and J by 5 bases, with 8 bases between. Germline V gene lookup returns CDR1 LNHDA and CDR2 SQIVND (reference sequence). CDR3 coding DNA: TGTGCCAGTAGTATTATCGGTGACAATGAGCAGTTCTTC. This codes for CASSIIGDNEQFF.

The table lists this clone with a few counts. The CDR3 loop reads CASSLDEAVRETQYF. The DNA for the CDR3 is TGTGCCAGCAGCTTAGATGAAGCCGTAAGGGAGACCCAGTACTTC. The chain is built from TRBV7-8 and TRBJ2-5; D gene uncertain. CDR1 is SGHVS, CDR2 FQNEAQ, per germline. V was cut by 1 base and J by 5 bases, with 14 bases left in between. The CDR3 is 15 residues long.

In this sample, this clone turned up a few times. The J gene is TRBJ1-1, the V gene TRBV7-9, with TRBD1 matching over 8 bases. Germline values: CDR1 SEHNR, CDR2 FQNEAQ (reference sequence). The junction had 5 bases not matched to a gene; V was cut back by 6 bases and J by 2 bases. There are 14 residues in the CDR3. The chain's CDR3 is CASSSQGVNTEAFF. The CDR3 DNA reads TGTGCCAGCAGTTCACAGGGGGTCAACACTGAAGCTTTCTTT.

V is TRBV10-3 and J is TRBJ2-5, with 11 bases identical to TRBD1. The CDR3 runs to 12 residues. Germline trimming cut 10 bases from V and 4 bases from J; bases unmatched to any gene: 2. Germline lookup yields CDR1 ENHRY and CDR2 SYGVKD. Here the CDR3 reads CASGTGGETQYF. The CDR3 DNA follows: TGTGCCAGCGGGACAGGGGGAGAGACCCAGTACTTC.

This clone was counted between two and nine times. The chain couples TRBV19 to TRBJ2-1; 9 bases are a match to TRBD2. Germline CDR1 is LNHDA and CDR2 is SQIVND (reference sequence). The CDR3 extends over 15 amino acids. Trimming took 5 bases from V and 2 from J; bases not matched to a gene: 4. The CDR3, as DNA: TGTGCCAGTAGTGTGCTAGCGGGGACCTACAATGAGCAGTTCTTC. It yields the protein CASSVLAGTYNEQFF.

This clone has a handful of counts. In nucleotides, the CDR3 is TGTGCCAGCAACCGGGACAGGGAAAACACTGAAGCTTTCTTT. The encoded protein is CASNRDRENTEAFF. J is TRBJ1-1 and V is TRBV2, with 9 bases that match TRBD1. Losses at the gene ends were 7 bases for V and 2 bases for J; bases not matched to a gene: 5. Per germline, CDR1 SNHLY and CDR2 FYNNEI. The CDR3 covers 14 residues.

This clone has a handful of counts. The CDR3, as DNA: TGTGCCACCAAGGTGGGCAATCAGCCCCAGCATTTT. Encoded protein: CATKVGNQPQHF. The chain joins TRBV28 to TRBJ1-5; D gene uncertain. The germline V and J ends were trimmed by 10 bases and 2 bases, with 9 bases remaining between them. CDR1 is MDHEN, CDR2 SYDVKM, per germline. The CDR3 spans 12 residues.

The J gene is TRBJ1-1, the V gene TRBV9, with D possibly matching TRBD1 (6 bases). Germline V gene sequence: CDR1 SGDLS, CDR2 YYNGEE. Trimming took 4 bases from V and 1 from J, leaving 14 bases between them. The CDR3 sequence is 15 residues long. The CDR3 loop reads CASSPDGGRNTEAFF. For the CDR3, the DNA is TGTGCCAGCAGCCCAGACGGGGGGCGGAACACTGAAGCTTTCTTT.

The V gene is TRBV7-2, the J gene TRBJ2-3, with a possible D match to TRBD2 (5 bases). The germline V gene has CDR1 SGHTA and CDR2 FQGNSA. CDR3 size: 14 residues. V lost 4 bases and J 12 bases, leaving 20 bases between the germline ends. Written as DNA, the CDR3 is TGTGCCAGCAGCTCAATCCTGGACTCAAATGTACAGTATTTT. Residues: CASSSILDSNVQYF.

This clone was detected only once. The V gene is TRBV19, the J gene TRBJ2-3; 10 bases line up with TRBD2. Trimming at V came to 11 bases and at J to 5 bases, leaving 13 bases not matched to a gene. Germline CDR1 LNHDA, CDR2 SQIVND (reference sequence). CDR3 length: 15 residues. CDR3 sequence: CASSGLALGEDTQYF. As DNA, the CDR3 is TGTGCCTCTTCGGGACTAGCGCTGGGGGAAGATACGCAGTATTTT.

This clone was counted between two and nine times. The V and J genes are TRBV7-9 and TRBJ2-1; TRBD2 aligns across 9 bases. V was pared by 5 bases and J by 1 base, with 6 bases of the junction left unmatched. This CDR3 spans 16 amino acids. Germline CDR1 reads SEHNR; CDR2 reads FQNEAQ (reference sequence). As DNA, the CDR3 is TGTGCCAGCAGCCGTAGCGGGAGACGGTCCTACAATGAGCAGTTCTTC. This encodes CASSRSGRRSYNEQFF.

This clone was counted a few times. The CDR3 here is CASSRLAGDTQYF. CDR3 DNA: TGTGCCAGCAGTCGACTAGCGGGAGATACGCAGTATTTT. The chain carries TRBV19 and TRBJ2-3, with 10 bases lining up with TRBD2. The V segment lost 9 bases and the J segment 5 bases; nucleotides outside the gene matches: 5. This CDR3 contains 13 residues. The germline V gene has CDR1 LNHDA and CDR2 SQIVND (reference sequence).

In regard to this clone: Other DNA sequences from this sample encode an identical CDR3 as well. The chain combines TRBV28 with TRBJ2-7; 8 bases map to TRBD1. The J segment lost 0 bases and the V segment lost 4 bases, leaving 2 bases of the junction unmatched. Germline CDR1 reads MDHEN; CDR2 reads SYDVKM. The length of the CDR3 is 14 residues. CDR3 loop: CASSSRGRSYEQYF. CDR3 DNA sequence: TGTGCCAGCAGTTCCAGGGGGCGCTCCTACGAGCAGTACTTC.

The table lists this clone with a few counts. The gene calls are TRBV6-5 and TRBJ2-5, with D possibly matching TRBD1 (5 bases). CDR1 and CDR2 (germline): MNHEY, SVGAGI. The CDR3 extends over 14 amino acids. Trimming shortened V by 8 bases and J by 2 bases, and 15 bases separated the two germline ends. The CDR3 spells CASRKDRHQETQYF. In DNA form, the CDR3 reads TGTGCCAGCCGGAAAGACAGACATCAAGAGACCCAGTACTTC.

The J gene is TRBJ2-5, the V gene TRBV4-3; a weak D match, TRBD2 (5 bases). Germline V gives CDR1 LGHNA, CDR2 YSLEER. This CDR3 comprises 13 residues. The V end was cut by 1 base, the J end by 6 bases, with 9 bases between. For the CDR3, the DNA is TGCGCCAGCAGCCAAGTCAGCGGTCAGACCCAGTACTTC. It codes for CASSQVSGQTQYF.